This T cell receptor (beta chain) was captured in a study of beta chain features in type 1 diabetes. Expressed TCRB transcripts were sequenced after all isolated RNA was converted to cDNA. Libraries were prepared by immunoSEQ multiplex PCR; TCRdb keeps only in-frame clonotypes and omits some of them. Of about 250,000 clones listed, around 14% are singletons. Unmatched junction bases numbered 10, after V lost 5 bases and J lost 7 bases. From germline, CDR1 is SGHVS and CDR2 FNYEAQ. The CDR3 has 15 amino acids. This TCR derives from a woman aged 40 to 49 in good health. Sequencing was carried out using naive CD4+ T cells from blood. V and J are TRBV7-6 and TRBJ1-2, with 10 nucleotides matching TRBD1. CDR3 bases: TGTGCCAGCAGCACCTTACCGGGACAGGGGATTGGCTACACCTTC. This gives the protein CASSTLPGQGIGYTF.